A selection of T cell receptor beta chains follows, all from one sample in a study of shared clonotypes between healthy human individuals. The method was immunoSEQ multiplex PCR; TCRdb's version includes in-frame clones alone and lacks a portion of them. The sample holds about 470,000 clones, around 79% seen once. The sample consisted of PBMCs. The source of these receptors is a woman between 35 and 50 years old in good health. Some clones in this sample may be carry-over from other donors' samples. CDR3s include the opening cysteine and the closing phenylalanine or tryptophan. D genes are given only for firm matches. The size of a clone is reported for some rows only, either as once, few or many, or as a class for expanded clones.

CDR3nt: TGTGCCAGTAGTAGGCTCCAGAACACTGAAGCTTTCTTT; CDR3aa: CASSRLQNTEAFF; abundance: .; d_gene: .; j_gene: TRBJ1-1; v_gene: TRBV19
CDR3nt: TGTGCCATCAGTGATCGCGAAAGGACAGGACCCCTCAATCAGCCCCAGCATTTT; CDR3aa: CAISDRERTGPLNQPQHF; abundance: .; d_gene: TRBD1; j_gene: TRBJ1-5; v_gene: TRBV10-3
CDR3nt: TGTGCCAGCAGCTTGATAAGGGCTGAGCAGTTCTTC; CDR3aa: CASSLIRAEQFF; abundance: .; d_gene: .; j_gene: TRBJ2-1; v_gene: TRBV7-6
CDR3nt: TGCAGTGCTGCCCCCGGGGATGAGCAGTTCTTC; CDR3aa: CSAAPGDEQFF; abundance: .; d_gene: .; j_gene: TRBJ2-1; v_gene: TRBV20-1
CDR3nt: TGCGCCAGCAGCTTGAGCGGGAGTGATAGCGGGGAGCTGTTTTTT; CDR3aa: CASSLSGSDSGELFF; abundance: .; d_gene: TRBD2; j_gene: TRBJ2-2; v_gene: TRBV5-1
CDR3nt: TGCAGCGTTGACGGGTTAGCGGGAGTCCGGGGAGATACGCAGTATTTT; CDR3aa: CSVDGLAGVRGDTQYF; abundance: .; d_gene: TRBD2; j_gene: TRBJ2-3; v_gene: TRBV29-1
CDR3nt: TGCAGTGCTAGAGGGGGTGAGCAGTTCTTC; CDR3aa: CSARGGEQFF; abundance: .; d_gene: .; j_gene: TRBJ2-1; v_gene: TRBV20-1
CDR3nt: TGTGCCAGCAGTCTAAGACAGGGGACCGGGGAGCTGTTTTTT; CDR3aa: CASSLRQGTGELFF; abundance: .; d_gene: TRBD1; j_gene: TRBJ2-2; v_gene: TRBV6-5
CDR3nt: TGTGCCAGCAGCCTCGGGACAGGGGACGAGCAGTACTTC; CDR3aa: CASSLGTGDEQYF; abundance: .; d_gene: TRBD1; j_gene: TRBJ2-7; v_gene: TRBV7-6
CDR3nt: TGTGCCAGCAGTCCCGGGACAGGGGGCAATGAGCAGTTCTTC; CDR3aa: CASSPGTGGNEQFF; abundance: once; d_gene: TRBD1; j_gene: TRBJ2-1; v_gene: TRBV27
CDR3nt: TGTGCCAGCAGTTATGATGGGGCCAACGTCCTGACTTTC; CDR3aa: CASSYDGANVLTF; abundance: .; d_gene: .; j_gene: TRBJ2-6; v_gene: TRBV6-5
CDR3nt: TGTGCCAGCAGGTCGAGCTATAGCTCCTACGAGCAGTACTTC; CDR3aa: CASRSSYSSYEQYF; abundance: .; d_gene: .; j_gene: TRBJ2-7; v_gene: TRBV6-5
CDR3nt: TGTGCCAGCAGCCAAGAGTTGGCTAATGAGCAGTTCTTC; CDR3aa: CASSQELANEQFF; abundance: .; d_gene: .; j_gene: TRBJ2-1; v_gene: TRBV14
CDR3nt: TGTGCCAGTACTATTTCCCGGGACGGCTATGGCTACACCTTC; CDR3aa: CASTISRDGYGYTF; abundance: .; d_gene: .; j_gene: TRBJ1-2; v_gene: TRBV19
CDR3nt: TGTGCCAGCAGCTTAGGCTCAGGGGGCGACCTCCACTCCTACAATGAGCAGTTCTTC; CDR3aa: CASSLGSGGDLHSYNEQFF; abundance: .; d_gene: TRBD1; j_gene: TRBJ2-1; v_gene: TRBV7-9
CDR3nt: TGTGCCAGCTCACCAACTAGGGGAACTGAAGCTTTCTTT; CDR3aa: CASSPTRGTEAFF; abundance: few; d_gene: .; j_gene: TRBJ1-1; v_gene: TRBV18
CDR3nt: TGTGCCATCAGTGAGCGGGGGGCATCGACGGATGGCTACACCTTC; CDR3aa: CAISERGASTDGYTF; abundance: once; d_gene: .; j_gene: TRBJ1-2; v_gene: TRBV10-3
CDR3nt: TGTGCCATCAGTGAACCCGGGCTGGCTGAAGCTTTCTTT; CDR3aa: CAISEPGLAEAFF; abundance: few; d_gene: .; j_gene: TRBJ1-1; v_gene: TRBV10-3
CDR3nt: TGTGCCAGCAGTCTCCTCCCACTAGTTACCTACGAGCAGTACTTC; CDR3aa: CASSLLPLVTYEQYF; abundance: .; d_gene: .; j_gene: TRBJ2-7; v_gene: TRBV28
CDR3nt: TGTGCCAGCAGCTTAGGGAGACAGGTGCGGTACTATGGCTACACCTTC; CDR3aa: CASSLGRQVRYYGYTF; abundance: .; d_gene: .; j_gene: TRBJ1-2; v_gene: TRBV11-3
CDR3nt: TGTGCCAGCAGCCTGACTAGCGGGAGATTTGCAGATACGCAGTATTTT; CDR3aa: CASSLTSGRFADTQYF; abundance: once; d_gene: TRBD2; j_gene: TRBJ2-3; v_gene: TRBV5-4
CDR3nt: TGTGCCAGCAGCTTAATGGCTAGCGGGAGGACTAGTCCATACGAGCAGTACTTC; CDR3aa: CASSLMASGRTSPYEQYF; abundance: .; d_gene: TRBD2; j_gene: TRBJ2-7; v_gene: TRBV7-2
CDR3nt: TGCGCCAGCAGCCAAGATCAGGCTGGCACAGGGGGCGATGAGCAGTTCTTC; CDR3aa: CASSQDQAGTGGDEQFF; abundance: .; d_gene: TRBD1; j_gene: TRBJ2-1; v_gene: TRBV4-1
CDR3nt: TGTGCCAGCAGCTTAGCCCGGACAGGGGAGGAGGATCAGCCCCAGCATTTT; CDR3aa: CASSLARTGEEDQPQHF; abundance: many; d_gene: TRBD1; j_gene: TRBJ1-5; v_gene: TRBV11-3
CDR3nt: TGTGCCAGCAGTGCGACTAGCGGGAGAGGCGGGTCAGATACGCAGTATTTT; CDR3aa: CASSATSGRGGSDTQYF; abundance: once; d_gene: TRBD2; j_gene: TRBJ2-3; v_gene: TRBV6-1
CDR3nt: TGTGCCACCCTCAGGGGTCTTTCTAGCACAGATACGCAGTATTTT; CDR3aa: CATLRGLSSTDTQYF; abundance: .; d_gene: .; j_gene: TRBJ2-3; v_gene: TRBV2
CDR3nt: TGTGCCAGCAGAGAACCGACGGGAAGCAACTACGAGCAGTACTTC; CDR3aa: CASREPTGSNYEQYF; abundance: .; d_gene: .; j_gene: TRBJ2-7; v_gene: TRBV6-1
CDR3nt: TGTGCCTGGGCCAGGGGAGGAAATGAGCAGTTCTTC; CDR3aa: CAWARGGNEQFF; abundance: .; d_gene: .; j_gene: TRBJ2-1; v_gene: TRBV30
CDR3nt: TGTGCCAGCAGCCGCGGGAGGGCCTGGTCAGATACGCAGTATTTT; CDR3aa: CASSRGRAWSDTQYF; abundance: .; d_gene: TRBD2; j_gene: TRBJ2-3; v_gene: TRBV7-2
CDR3nt: TGTGCCAGCAACGACAGGGCTGGAAACATTCAGTACTTC; CDR3aa: CASNDRAGNIQYF; abundance: few; d_gene: TRBD1; j_gene: TRBJ2-4; v_gene: TRBV11-1
CDR3nt: TGCGCCAGCAGCTTGGCCGGGACACCCCTCCACTTT; CDR3aa: CASSLAGTPLHF; abundance: once; d_gene: .; j_gene: TRBJ1-6; v_gene: TRBV5-1
CDR3nt: TGTGCCAGCAGCCCGGGCTTTAATTCACCCCTCCACTTT; CDR3aa: CASSPGFNSPLHF; abundance: .; d_gene: .; j_gene: TRBJ1-6; v_gene: TRBV11-1
CDR3nt: TGTGCCAGCAGTTTATGGCAGGGGGCGTACGAGCAGTACTTC; CDR3aa: CASSLWQGAYEQYF; abundance: .; d_gene: TRBD1; j_gene: TRBJ2-7; v_gene: TRBV28
CDR3nt: TGTGCCAGCAGCTTGTCCGGGACCAGCGGACCCGGGGAGCTGTTTTTT; CDR3aa: CASSLSGTSGPGELFF; abundance: .; d_gene: .; j_gene: TRBJ2-2; v_gene: TRBV7-9
CDR3nt: TGTGCCAGCAGGCCCTCAGGACTAGCGGGAGGGCCCCTCGGGGAGCTGTTTTTT; CDR3aa: CASRPSGLAGGPLGELFF; abundance: few; d_gene: TRBD2; j_gene: TRBJ2-2; v_gene: TRBV28
CDR3nt: TGTGCCAGTAGTATAGATCCCGCCCGCACAGATACGCAGTATTTT; CDR3aa: CASSIDPARTDTQYF; abundance: .; d_gene: .; j_gene: TRBJ2-3; v_gene: TRBV19
CDR3nt: TGTGCCAGCAGCCCGGGACTAGGGGATACGCAGTATTTT; CDR3aa: CASSPGLGDTQYF; abundance: .; d_gene: TRBD2; j_gene: TRBJ2-3; v_gene: TRBV6-1
CDR3nt: TGCGCCAGCAGCTCAACGACAGGGGCCCCCTACGAGCAGTACTTC; CDR3aa: CASSSTTGAPYEQYF; abundance: .; d_gene: TRBD1; j_gene: TRBJ2-7; v_gene: TRBV5-1
CDR3nt: TGTGCCAGTACCGCCGGGCGGGGGTCTGAAGCTTTCTTT; CDR3aa: CASTAGRGSEAFF; abundance: .; d_gene: .; j_gene: TRBJ1-1; v_gene: TRBV19
CDR3nt: TGTGCCAGCAGGAAGGCAGGGAAAAATCAGCCCCAGCATTTT; CDR3aa: CASRKAGKNQPQHF; abundance: .; d_gene: .; j_gene: TRBJ1-5; v_gene: TRBV27